This TCR beta chain was observed in a study of T cell responses to AZD1222 COVID-19 vaccine. Data came from immunoSEQ multiplex PCR; TCRdb stores just in-frame clones and leaves some out. The sample includes more than 150,000 clones, about nine tenths of them seen just once. J lost 7 bases, V lost 4 bases, and 10 bases had no gene match. The germline gives CDR1 MGHRA, CDR2 YSYEKL. CDR3 length: 16 amino acids. Study-wide results and limits: Spike-specific TCR breadth rose after two AZD1222 doses, and depth rose as well. Most donors were white British, females outnumbered males, and clonal diversity was possibly underestimated.

Comment on this clone: Its specificity is not known.

The receptor was isolated from an adult who received the AZD1222 COVID-19 vaccine. The sequences come from peripheral blood, collected 28 days after the second AZD1222 dose. The chain employs TRBV4-1 and TRBJ1-4, with 9 nucleotides matching TRBD1. The CDR3 is CASSPDRGTGREKLFF. In DNA form, the CDR3 reads TGCGCCAGCAGCCCTGATCGGGGGACAGGGCGTGAAAAACTGTTTTTT.